The present T cell receptor beta chain was sequenced within a study of blood T cell repertoires in COVID-19. Sequencing used immunoSEQ multiplex PCR; TCRdb keeps in-frame clones, though not all of them. The sample has some 190,000 clones, 70% to 80% seen once; the top ten hold roughly 8.7%. Trimming took 5 bases from V and 8 from J, leaving 24 bases between them. CDR1 and CDR2 from the germline V gene are GTSNPN and SVGIG (reference sequence). CDR3 length equals 15 residues. The sequence was collected from a woman aged 45-59 years with active or convalescent COVID-19. This chain connects TRBV30 to TRBJ1-2; a weak D match, TRBD1 (5 bases). Sequencing was performed on peripheral blood. DNA of the CDR3: TGTGCCTGGTCTCCCGGGACTGTGGATCCAGGCGGCTACACCTTC. Protein sequence: CAWSPGTVDPGGYTF.